The 5 T cell receptor beta chains reported below all come from one sample, sequenced in a study of regulatory T cells in long-lasting Graves disease. CDR3-region Arm-PCR and iRepertoire HTBI primers produced the TCR beta libraries. TCRdb itself ran the multiplex PCR reads through MiXCR, one entry per CDR3 protein. The sample has around 500,000 distinct CDR3 sequences, approximately 16% seen once. Time point described: newly diagnosed GD, antithyroid drugs for less than 3 months. PBMC-derived RNA was used for the TCR library. The sample also formed part of further work on T cells in Graves' hyperthyroidism and ophthalmopathy.

The source was peripheral blood mononuclear cells (PBMCs), collected at new diagnosis, from a patient treated with antithyroid drugs. Receptors originate from a woman aged 40 to 65 with Graves disease.

This clonotype was counted a few times. The gene calls are TRBV4-1 and TRBJ1-2, with D tentatively TRBD1 (6 bases). Trimming removed 0 bases at V and 4 bases at J, with 9 bases between. Germline V CDR1 and CDR2: MGHRA, YSYEKL. This CDR3 is built from 14 residues. The CDR3: CASSQEPGVYGYTF. The CDR3 region has the DNA TGCGCCAGCAGCCAAGAACCAGGGGTCTATGGCTACACCTTC.

The chain employs TRBV12-3 or TRBV12-4 and TRBJ1-2; D possibly corresponds to TRBD1 (5 bases). The CDR3 consists of 14 residues. V was trimmed by 7 bases and J by 4 bases, leaving 16 bases between them. The CDR3 protein is CASTRGGTGYGYTF. The DNA of the CDR3 is TGTGCCAGCACCCGGGGGGGGACGGGCTATGGCTACACCTTC.

CDR3 in amino acids: CASTQGYQPQHF. The CDR3 DNA sequence: TGTGCCAGCACCCAGGGCTATCAGCCCCAGCATTTT. J is TRBJ1-5 and V is TRBV3-1; the D gene is possibly TRBD1 (5 bases). The CDR3 spans 12 residues. V lost 7 bases and J lost 5, with 9 bases in between. Germline V gene sequence: CDR1 LGHDT, CDR2 YNNKEL (reference sequence).

CDR3 protein: CASSQETVSSNQPQHF. The CDR3, as DNA: TGCGCCAGCAGCCAAGAGACAGTATCTAGCAATCAGCCCCAGCATTTT. The chain combines TRBV4-1 with TRBJ1-5; D is perhaps TRBD1 (5 bases). Germline values: CDR1 MGHRA, CDR2 YSYEKL. The V end was cut by 0 bases, the J end by 0 bases, with 9 bases between. This CDR3 spans 16 amino acids.

This clonotype was seen repeatedly, ten times or more. V gene TRBV11-2 combines with J gene TRBJ2-3; TRBD2 aligns across 14 bases. The germline gives CDR1 SGHAT, CDR2 FQNNGV. V shed 6 bases, J shed 3 bases, and the junction held 2 bases outside the gene matches. There are 15 residues in the CDR3. The CDR3 is CASRWTSGGTDTQYF. CDR3 sequence (DNA): TGTGCCAGCAGGTGGACTAGCGGGGGGACAGATACGCAGTATTTT.